Following are 12 T cell receptor beta chains from one sample sequenced in a study of blood T cell repertoires in COVID-19 (dated by TCRdb to between 2020 and 2021). Library method: the immunoSEQ multiplex PCR assay. TCRdb obtained this table from immuneACCESS and retained in-frame rearrangements with V and J assigned. These tables miss some clones; where compared with another copy, unresolved V genes account for less than half of the shortfall, and the remainder is unexplained. This sample is represented by about 170,000 clones; 80% to 90% of them were singletons. Of the sample, about 1.6% falls within the top ten clones. The material sequenced was peripheral blood. The receptors were sampled from a woman aged 50 to 60 with acute or convalescent COVID-19.

This rearrangement joins TRBV4-1 to TRBJ2-3, with D possibly matching TRBD2 (6 bases). V lost 1 base and J 3 bases, leaving 14 bases between the germline ends. This CDR3 comprises 16 residues. Germline V gene data show CDR1 as MGHRA and CDR2 as YSYEKL. The CDR3 loop is CASSQAVGGRTDTQYF. The DNA of the CDR3 is TGCGCCAGCAGCCAAGCAGTCGGGGGAAGAACAGATACGCAGTATTTT.

V usage is TRBV6-5 and J usage is TRBJ2-7; 8 bases fit TRBD1. The CDR3 covers 14 residues. Per germline, CDR1 MNHEY and CDR2 SVGAGI. V dropped 6 bases and J dropped 4; count of bases not matched to a gene: 8. This CDR3 is CASRTMGTGYEQYF. The CDR3, as DNA: TGTGCCAGCAGGACTATGGGGACAGGTTACGAGCAGTACTTC.

The chain links TRBV29-1 to TRBJ1-2, with D possibly being TRBD1 (5 bases). CDR1 SQVTM and CDR2 ANQGSEA come from the germline V gene. Trimming removed 2 bases at V and 8 bases at J, with 18 bases between. The CDR3 has 14 amino acids. This chain's CDR3 is CSVESPGRGYGYTF. The CDR3, as DNA: TGCAGCGTTGAATCACCGGGTAGGGGCTACGGCTACACCTTC.

This chain links TRBV4-3 with TRBJ1-5, with no clear D. This CDR3 region has 14 residues. Germline V lookup: CDR1 LGHNA, CDR2 YSLEER. V lost 0 bases and J lost 5, with 8 bases in between. CDR3 region: CASSQEQADQPQHF. The CDR3 DNA reads as TGCGCCAGCAGCCAAGAGCAGGCCGATCAGCCCCAGCATTTT.

The CDR3 is CASSLVGTSDNEQFF. The CDR3, as DNA: TGTGCCAGCAGCTTAGTTGGGACTAGCGACAATGAGCAGTTCTTC. V and J are TRBV7-3 and TRBJ2-1, with 10 bases lining up with TRBD2. Trimming cost V 2 bases and J 5 bases; bases outside gene matches: 3. This CDR3 is 15 amino acids long. CDR1 is SGHTA, CDR2 FQGTGA, per germline.

The chain joins TRBV15 to TRBJ1-3; the D is unclear. The germline gives CDR1 LNHNV, CDR2 YYDKDF (reference sequence). This CDR3 has 15 residues. V was clipped by 0 bases and J by 2 bases, with 8 bases between them. CDR3 sequence: CATSRDWGAGNTIYF. The CDR3 DNA reads TGTGCCACCAGCAGAGATTGGGGAGCTGGAAACACCATATATTTT.

This clone was observed a handful of times. CDR3 nucleotide sequence: TGTGCCAGCAGCTTAAATTTCGGTAACACCGGGGAGCTGTTTTTT. Amino acid sequence: CASSLNFGNTGELFF. The rearrangement joins TRBV7-7 to TRBJ2-2; no reliable D call. Trimming stripped 2 bases from V and 2 bases from J, with 9 bases between. Germline values: CDR1 SSHAT, CDR2 FNYEAQ (reference sequence). The CDR3 runs to 15 residues.

This clone has more than one count but fewer than ten. The sample holds other DNA sequences that translate to the same CDR3. This rearrangement joins TRBV27 to TRBJ1-4; 8 nucleotides match TRBD1. This CDR3 comprises 14 residues. V trimming: 6 bases; J trimming: 3 bases; junction bases outside the gene matches: 3. Germline CDR1 is MNHEY and CDR2 is SMNVEV (reference sequence). The CDR3 loop is CASSRQGSNEKLFF. The CDR3 DNA reads TGTGCCAGCAGCCGACAGGGGTCTAATGAAAAACTGTTTTTT.

This chain joins TRBV7-8 and TRBJ2-1; 10 bases line up with TRBD1. Germline V lookup: CDR1 SGHVS, CDR2 FQNEAQ. V lost 5 bases, J lost 5 bases, and 9 bases stayed unmatched. The CDR3 is made up of 16 amino acids. As DNA, the CDR3 is TGTGCCAGCAGCATACCTAGGACAGGGGGAAACAATGAGCAGTTCTTC. The encoded protein is CASSIPRTGGNNEQFF.

This clone was detected only a few times. Written as DNA, the CDR3 is TGTGCCAGCTCCAGGGAGGGTACTGAAGCTTTCTTT. Translating it yields CASSREGTEAFF. This chain uses TRBV6-5 with TRBJ1-1; TRBD1 is a possible D gene (5 bases). This CDR3 is built from 12 residues. With 8 bases removed from V and 5 bases from J, the gap between germline ends came to 12 bases. In germline, CDR1 is MNHEY, CDR2 SVGAGI.

This clone has just one count. The CDR3 protein is CASSQAGLVGGRGGELFF. CDR3 coding DNA: TGTGCCAGCAGCCAAGCCGGACTAGTGGGGGGCCGTGGCGGGGAGCTGTTTTTT. The chain joins TRBV4-2 to TRBJ2-2; maybe TRBD2 (7 bases). Trimming shortened V by 1 base and J by 7 bases, and 22 bases separated the two germline ends. Germline-derived CDR1 and CDR2 are LGHNA and YNFKEQ. The CDR3 runs to 18 residues.

The chain combines TRBV7-7 with TRBJ2-5; 7 positions match TRBD2. Germline loops: CDR1 SSHAT, CDR2 FNYEAQ (reference sequence). The V gene end was trimmed by 5 bases and the J gene end by 4 bases; junction bases not matched to a gene: 10. The CDR3 has 15 amino acids. For the CDR3, the DNA is TGTGCCAGCAGCCTGGGGGAAGCGGGGACAGAGACCCAGTACTTC. The encoded protein is CASSLGEAGTETQYF.